The 15 T cell receptor beta chains below were found in one sample sequenced in a study of shared clonotypes between healthy human individuals. Sequencing used immunoSEQ multiplex PCR; TCRdb keeps in-frame clones, though not all of them. The sample has about 670,000 clones; 72% are singletons. The specimen sequenced was memory CD4+ T cells sorted from blood. Subset described: CD45RA-negative fraction. These receptors were collected from a woman in her twenties or thirties in good health.

This clone was seen just once. The chain recombines TRBV19 with TRBJ2-7, with 10 bases identical to TRBD2. This CDR3 spans 17 amino acids. The junction had 8 bases not matched to a gene; V was cut back by 0 bases and J by 3 bases. The V gene's germline CDR1 is LNHDA and CDR2 SQIVND (reference sequence). CDR3 protein: CASSIDTPSGSYYEQYF. The CDR3 coding sequence is TGTGCCAGTAGTATAGATACGCCTAGCGGGAGTTACTACGAGCAGTACTTC.

This rearrangement joins TRBV7-2 to TRBJ2-1; 8 bases line up with TRBD2. V lost 3 bases to trimming and J lost 7 bases; unmatched junction nucleotides: 11. This CDR3 has 16 residues. Germline CDR1 is SGHTA and CDR2 is FQGNSA. The CDR3 here is CASSFGGTRRANEQFF. CDR3 nucleotide sequence: TGTGCCAGCAGCTTTGGGGGGACTAGGAGGGCGAATGAGCAGTTCTTC.

V usage is TRBV27 and J usage is TRBJ1-5, with D unclear. V lost 6 bases to trimming and J lost 6 bases, with 21 bases between them. The CDR3 totals 16 residues. CDR1 and CDR2 from the germline V gene are MNHEY and SMNVEV (reference sequence). The CDR3 DNA reads as TGTGCCAGCAGCCCCCGGGCTCCCGGGCATGGTCAGCCCCAGCATTTT. This gives the protein CASSPRAPGHGQPQHF.

This clone was seen only once. The rearrangement links TRBV28 to TRBJ2-7, with D perhaps being TRBD1 or TRBD2 (7 bases each). Germline values: CDR1 MDHEN, CDR2 SYDVKM. The CDR3 length is 15 residues. V lost 4 bases and J lost 5, with 18 bases in between. In nucleotides, the CDR3 is TGTGCCAGCAGTTCAAGGGGGGGGACAGCAAACGAGCAGTACTTC. Encoded protein: CASSSRGGTANEQYF.

This clone was seen only once. The chain is built from TRBV29-1 and TRBJ2-5; D may be TRBD2 (6 bases). CDR1 SQVTM and CDR2 ANQGSEA come from the germline V gene. Deletions cut 4 bases from V and 7 bases from J, with 13 bases between. This CDR3 is 12 amino acids long. As DNA, the CDR3 is TGCAGCGTTGTGGAGGGGTCAGCGACCCAGTACTTC. This codes for CSVVEGSATQYF.

Only a few counts were recorded for this clone. The gene calls are TRBV28 and TRBJ1-2; the D is unclear. Germline V gene sequence: CDR1 MDHEN, CDR2 SYDVKM. The CDR3 has 14 residues. The V end lost 7 bases, the J end lost 4 bases, and 16 bases lay between the germline ends. CDR3 sequence reads: CASTRRGSVYGYTF. In nucleotides, the CDR3 is TGTGCCAGCACTCGCCGCGGATCAGTCTATGGCTACACCTTC.

In its sample, this clone was seen a few times. V and J are TRBV28 and TRBJ1-1; a possible D gene is TRBD1 (5 bases). The CDR3 totals 12 residues. The V end was cut by 5 bases, the J end by 9 bases, with 13 bases between. Per germline, CDR1 MDHEN and CDR2 SYDVKM. The CDR3 region has the DNA TGTGCCAGCAGTCCCCGGACAACCAAAGCTTTCTTT. Amino acids: CASSPRTTKAFF.

This chain links TRBV5-3 with TRBJ2-2; no firm D call. TRBV5-3 qualifies as an ORF whose function is uncertain. V was cut by 8 bases and J by 4 bases, with 15 bases left in between. There are 14 residues in the CDR3. The DNA of the CDR3 is TGTGCCAGCCTCCCCCGCCAACTCACCGGGGAGCTGTTTTTT. It codes for CASLPRQLTGELFF.

The chain employs TRBV27 and TRBJ2-1; D is possibly TRBD1 (5 bases). Germline lookup yields CDR1 MNHEY and CDR2 SMNVEV (reference sequence). This CDR3 is 12 amino acids long. V was shortened by 6 bases and J by 6 bases, with 9 bases between the two germline ends. Here the CDR3 reads CASSLRGNEQFF. CDR3 sequence (DNA): TGTGCCAGCAGCCTTAGGGGCAATGAGCAGTTCTTC.

V and J are TRBV7-9 and TRBJ2-7; D may be TRBD1 (5 bases). V shed 3 bases and J shed 0 bases, with 9 bases lying between them. This CDR3 comprises 14 residues. CDR1 SEHNR and CDR2 FQNEAQ come from the germline V gene (reference sequence). The CDR3 DNA follows: TGTGCCAGCAGCTTTTTCGACAGCTCCTACGAGCAGTACTTC. Translation: CASSFFDSSYEQYF.

In this sample, this clone turned up a few times. The CDR3 loop reads CASSEQSAFGKDTQYF. The CDR3 region has the DNA TGTGCCAGCAGTGAACAGTCAGCCTTTGGTAAAGATACGCAGTATTTT. The V gene is TRBV25-1, the J gene TRBJ2-3, with unresolved D. CDR3 size: 16 residues. V lost 2 bases and J 5 bases, leaving 17 bases between the germline ends. Looked up from germline, CDR1 is MGHDK and CDR2 is SYGVNS.

The chain links TRBV11-2 to TRBJ1-1, with 10 bases matching TRBD1. V shed 6 bases, J shed 1 base, and the junction held 11 bases outside the gene matches. Germline V gives CDR1 SGHAT, CDR2 FQNNGV. The CDR3 totals 17 residues. The CDR3 protein is CASRIPGQGNKNTEAFF. In DNA, the CDR3 is TGTGCCAGCAGGATACCGGGACAGGGGAATAAGAACACTGAAGCTTTCTTT.

V usage is TRBV2 and J usage is TRBJ1-1, with unresolved D. The V and J ends lost 4 bases and 2 bases respectively, with 17 bases between them. The CDR3 has 16 amino acids. CDR1 and CDR2 from the germline V gene are SNHLY and FYNNEI. The CDR3 DNA reads as TGTGCCAGCAGTGCACAGCTGCTTGCGACAAACACTGAAGCTTTCTTT. Amino acid sequence: CASSAQLLATNTEAFF.

The gene calls are TRBV19 and TRBJ2-6; D possibly uses TRBD1 or TRBD2 (6 bases each). V was pared by 4 bases and J by 1 base, with 23 bases between. The CDR3 runs 20 residues. Germline assignment: CDR1 LNHDA and CDR2 SQIVND (reference sequence). As DNA, the CDR3 is TGTGCCAGTAGTAATTCGGTGTTGTCAGGAGGGGGATCTGGGGCCAACGTCCTGACTTTC. Translated, it gives CASSNSVLSGGGSGANVLTF.

Only one count was recorded for this clone. The chain employs TRBV4-2 and TRBJ2-2; the D gene is possibly TRBD1 (5 bases). Between the trimmed V and J ends, which lost 1 base and 2 bases, there was a span of 8 bases. Germline CDR1 and CDR2: LGHNA and YNFKEQ. The CDR3 consists of 15 residues. CDR3 DNA: TGTGCCAGCAGCCAAGGCAGGACAAACACCGGGGAGCTGTTTTTT. Translating it yields CASSQGRTNTGELFF.